This T cell receptor beta chain was retrieved from a study of molecular identifiers for immune sequencing clone quantification. The authors built bulk TCR libraries by previously described methods with listed TCR primers. TCRdb processed the PCR reads anew with MiXCR; each CDR3 protein has one entry. Here the sample spans about 640,000 distinct CDR3 sequences, less than 20% being singletons. The length of the CDR3 is 15 residues. Germline CDR1 reads LNHDA; CDR2 reads SQIVND (reference sequence). V was shortened by 3 bases and J by 3 bases, with 15 bases between the two germline ends. Regarding this clonotype: Its antigen is not identified.

Study-wide results and limits: Underestimated sizes of highly expanded clones could result from identical TCR molecules that share a barcode.

Sorting recovered naive CD8 T cells on a CD8+CD4-CCR7+CD45RA+ profile. The specimen was naive CD8+ T cells from blood, with Jurkat cell RNA spiked in. Subset described: FACS-sorted CD8+CD4-CCR7+CD45RA+ naive T cells. This receptor was obtained from a human donor in good health. Some libraries in this study had Jurkat cell RNA spiked in. The chain recombines TRBV19 with TRBJ2-7; the D gene is possibly TRBD2 (5 bases). The CDR3 DNA follows: TGTGCCAGTAGTATGGGTCGGGAATTAATCTACGAGCAGTACTTC. This encodes CASSMGRELIYEQYF. The entire variable domain, with the rest obtained from reference TRBV19 and TRBJ2-7, is as follows: DGGITQSPKYLFRKEGQNVTLSCEQNLNHDAMYWYRQDPGQGLRLIYYSQIVNDFQKGDIAEGYSVSREKKESFPLTVTSAQKNPTAFYLCASSMGRELIYEQYFGPGTRLTVT.